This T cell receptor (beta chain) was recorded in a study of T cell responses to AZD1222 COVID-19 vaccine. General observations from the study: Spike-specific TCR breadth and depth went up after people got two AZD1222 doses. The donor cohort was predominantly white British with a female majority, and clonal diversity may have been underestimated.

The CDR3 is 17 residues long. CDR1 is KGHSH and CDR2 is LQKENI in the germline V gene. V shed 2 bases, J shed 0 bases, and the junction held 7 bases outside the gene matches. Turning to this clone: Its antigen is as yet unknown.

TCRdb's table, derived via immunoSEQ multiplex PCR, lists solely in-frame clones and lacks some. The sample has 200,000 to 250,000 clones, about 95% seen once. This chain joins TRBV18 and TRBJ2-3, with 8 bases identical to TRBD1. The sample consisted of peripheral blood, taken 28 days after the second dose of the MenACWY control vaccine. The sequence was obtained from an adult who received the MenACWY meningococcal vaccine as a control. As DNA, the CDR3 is TGTGCCAGCTCACCAGACGACAGGGGCTCTAGCACAGATACGCAGTATTTT. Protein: CASSPDDRGSSTDTQYF.